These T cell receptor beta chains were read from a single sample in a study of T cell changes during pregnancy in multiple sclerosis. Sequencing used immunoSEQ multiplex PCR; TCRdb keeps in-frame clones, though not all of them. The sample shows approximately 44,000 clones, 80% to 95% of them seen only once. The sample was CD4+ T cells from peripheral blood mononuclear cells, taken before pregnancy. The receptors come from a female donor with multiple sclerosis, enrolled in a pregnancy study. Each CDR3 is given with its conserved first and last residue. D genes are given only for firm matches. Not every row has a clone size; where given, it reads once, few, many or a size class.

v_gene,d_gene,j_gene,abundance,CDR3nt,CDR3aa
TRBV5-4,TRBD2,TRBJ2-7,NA,TGTGCCAGCAGCGCCGGGACTAGCGGCCTCATTAGCTCCTACGAGCAGTACTTC,CASSAGTSGLISSYEQYF
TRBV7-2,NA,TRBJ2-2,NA,TGTAGTTGCGGGGGCCCGAACACCGGGGAGCTGTTTTTT,CSCGGPNTGELFF
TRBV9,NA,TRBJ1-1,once,TGTGCCAGCAGCGGGAGCCGCCCTGGGAAAGCGGACACTGAAGCTTTCTTT,CASSGSRPGKADTEAFF
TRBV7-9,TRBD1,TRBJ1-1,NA,TGTGCCAGCAGCCCGGACAGGGGATTCGTTGAAGCTTTCTTT,CASSPDRGFVEAFF
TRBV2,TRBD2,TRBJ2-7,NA,TGTGCCAGCAGTGCCCTGGGGAGGGGTAGCTCCGAGCAGTACTTC,CASSALGRGSSEQYF
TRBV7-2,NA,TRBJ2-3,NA,TGTGCCAGCAGCTCAAGCGGTAGCACAGATACGCAGTATTTT,CASSSSGSTDTQYF
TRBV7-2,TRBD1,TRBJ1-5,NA,TGTGCCAGCAGCGCCCGGACAGGGGCCAATCAGCCCCAGCATTTT,CASSARTGANQPQHF
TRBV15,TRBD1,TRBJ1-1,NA,TGTGCCACCAGGAAGACAGGGGGCATCGCTGAAGCTTTCTTT,CATRKTGGIAEAFF
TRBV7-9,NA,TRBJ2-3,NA,TGTGCCAGCAGTGGATCGGAGGCTACGCAGTATTTT,CASSGSEATQYF
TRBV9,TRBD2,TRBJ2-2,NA,TGTGCCAGCAGCGTACGGAGCGGGGGGGCTTCCGGGGAGCTGTTTTTT,CASSVRSGGASGELFF
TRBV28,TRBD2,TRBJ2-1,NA,TGTGCCACCGAGAGGAGGGGACTAGCGGGAGCCCGGTTCTTC,CATERRGLAGARFF
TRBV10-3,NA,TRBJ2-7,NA,TGTGCCATCAGTGTCGACCAGGGTGTAACCTACGAGCAGTACTTC,CAISVDQGVTYEQYF
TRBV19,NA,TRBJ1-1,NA,TGTGCCAGTCGCTCTTCAGGGGTTCTGGACACTGAAGCTTTCTTT,CASRSSGVLDTEAFF
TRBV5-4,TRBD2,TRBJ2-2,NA,TGTGCCAGCAGCTCCGCCGCGGGAGGGGATACCGGGGAGCTGTTTTTT,CASSSAAGGDTGELFF
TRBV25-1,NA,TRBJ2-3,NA,TGTGCCAGCGTATCCAGGGCGAAAGATACGCAGTATTTT,CASVSRAKDTQYF
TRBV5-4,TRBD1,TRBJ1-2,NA,TGTGCCAGCAGCTTGGCTAGGACAGGGGTCGGTGGCTACACCTTC,CASSLARTGVGGYTF
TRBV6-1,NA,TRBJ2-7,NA,TGTGCCAGCTTCCATTACGAGCAGTACTTC,CASFHYEQYF
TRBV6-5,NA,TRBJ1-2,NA,TGTGCCAGCAGTTCAACAGGGTATGGCTACACCTTC,CASSSTGYGYTF
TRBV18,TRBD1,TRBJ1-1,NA,TGTGCCAGCTCACTCGGACAGGGGAGGAACACTGAAGCTTTCTTT,CASSLGQGRNTEAFF
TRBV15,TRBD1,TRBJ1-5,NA,TGTGCCACCAGCAGAGATCGGAATTTAGGGGGCGGTCAGCCCCAGCATTTT,CATSRDRNLGGGQPQHF
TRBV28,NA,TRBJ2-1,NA,TGTGCCAGCAGTTTAGGCAGAGGGAGTACAAACGCCAGGATCTACAATGAGCAGTTCTTC,CASSLGRGSTNARIYNEQFF
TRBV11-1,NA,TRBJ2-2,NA,TGTGCCAGCAGCTCTGCCGGGTCCGATTACACCGGGGAGCTGTTTTTT,CASSSAGSDYTGELFF
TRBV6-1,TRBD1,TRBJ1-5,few,TGTGCCAGCAGTGTAGGACAGGCCGCCCATAGAGATCAGCCCCAGCATTTT,CASSVGQAAHRDQPQHF
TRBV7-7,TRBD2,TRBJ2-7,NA,TGTGCCAGCAGCTTAGGAGCTAGCGGGAGATACGAGCAGTACTTC,CASSLGASGRYEQYF
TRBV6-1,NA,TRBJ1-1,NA,TGTGCCAGCAGATCCCTAATGACAGGCGCCCCTGAAGCTTTCTTT,CASRSLMTGAPEAFF
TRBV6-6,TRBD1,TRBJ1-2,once,TGTGCCAGCACCAGGGGGGATACCTACACCTTC,CASTRGDTYTF
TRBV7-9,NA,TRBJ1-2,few,TGTGCCAGCAGCTCATCAGGGGTGGCAACTAACTATGGCTACACCTTC,CASSSSGVATNYGYTF
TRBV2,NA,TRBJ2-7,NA,TGTGCCAGCAGAAGACAGCCCTACGAGCAGTACTTC,CASRRQPYEQYF
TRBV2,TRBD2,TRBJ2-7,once,TGTGCCAGCAGTAGACTAGCGGCCTACGAGCAGTACTTC,CASSRLAAYEQYF
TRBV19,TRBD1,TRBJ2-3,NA,TGTGCCAGTAGTACCGCCCGTGACAGGGATGCAGATACGCAGTATTTT,CASSTARDRDADTQYF
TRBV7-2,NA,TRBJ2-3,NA,TGTGCCAGCAGCCGTCACAGGGAAACAGATACGCAGTATTTT,CASSRHRETDTQYF
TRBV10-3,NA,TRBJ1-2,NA,TGTGCCATCAGTGAGTCCCTGACTCGGAATTCAAACTATGGCTACACCTTC,CAISESLTRNSNYGYTF
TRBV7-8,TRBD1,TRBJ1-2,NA,TGTGCCAGCAGCGGACAGGGGGTGAGCGGCTACACCTTC,CASSGQGVSGYTF
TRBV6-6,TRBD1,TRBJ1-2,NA,TGTGCCAGCAGTTTACAGGGGGATTATGGCTACACCTTC,CASSLQGDYGYTF
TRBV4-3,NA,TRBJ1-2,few,TGCGCCAGCAGCCAAGGGGGAGTAGGACTGGAAGATAGCTACACCTTC,CASSQGGVGLEDSYTF
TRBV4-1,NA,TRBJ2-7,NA,TGCGCCAGCAGCCCACAGGCAGTTCCAGGCGGGGACCCCTACGAGCAGTACTTC,CASSPQAVPGGDPYEQYF
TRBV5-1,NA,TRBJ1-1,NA,TGCGCCAGCAGCTTGGACGGGTTGAACACTGAAGCTTTCTTT,CASSLDGLNTEAFF
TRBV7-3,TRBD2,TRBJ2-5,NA,TGTGCCAGCAGCTTAGGGACTAGCGGGGGGGCCGGTGAGACCCAGTACTTC,CASSLGTSGGAGETQYF
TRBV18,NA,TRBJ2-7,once,TGTGCCAGCTCACCCGTGGTAGAGTCGGTCCACGAGCAGTACTTC,CASSPVVESVHEQYF
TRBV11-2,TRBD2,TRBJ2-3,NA,TGTGCCAGCAGCTCCAACCCCGGGACTACCAACACAGATACGCAGTATTTT,CASSSNPGTTNTDTQYF
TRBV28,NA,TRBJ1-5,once,TGTGCCAGCAGTTTATCCCCGGGACAACCTAGCAATCAGCCCCAGCATTTT,CASSLSPGQPSNQPQHF
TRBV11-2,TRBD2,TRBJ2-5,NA,TGTGCCAGCAGCTCCGGACTAGCGGGCCTCCAAGAGACCCAGTACTTC,CASSSGLAGLQETQYF
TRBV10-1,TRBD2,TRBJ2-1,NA,TGCGCCAGCAGTGTCAAGCGGGGGGGCAATGAGCAGTTCTTC,CASSVKRGGNEQFF
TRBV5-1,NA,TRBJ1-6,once,TGCGCCAGCAGCTCAGGGGCGTATAATTCACCCCTCCACTTT,CASSSGAYNSPLHF
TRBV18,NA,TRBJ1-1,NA,TGTGCCAGCTCACCCACCCCCCGGGCTGAAGCTTTCTTT,CASSPTPRAEAFF
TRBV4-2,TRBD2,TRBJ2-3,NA,TGTGCCAGCAGCCAAGAGGGACTAGCGGGGGCCTTTAGCACAGATACGCAGTATTTT,CASSQEGLAGAFSTDTQYF
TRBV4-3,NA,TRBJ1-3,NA,TGCGCCAGCAGCCAAGATCAAGGGGCTGGAAACACCATATATTTT,CASSQDQGAGNTIYF
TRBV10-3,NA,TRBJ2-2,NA,TGTGCCATCAGTGAGCTATTACCCGGGGAGCTGTTTTTT,CAISELLPGELFF